This entry lists 5 T cell receptor beta chains sequenced from one sample in a study of tumor and adjacent non-tumor tissue in lung cancer. No cell sorting was done before RNA was extracted from the tissue. The library came from three nested PCR rounds adapted from ARM-PCR protocols. In TCRdb, the multiplex PCR reads were re-called with MiXCR into one record per CDR3 protein. The sample yields 68,000 or so distinct CDR3 sequences, about 60% seen once. The sample comprised lung tumor tissue. These receptors all come from a man in his fifties or sixties with non-small cell lung cancer.

This clonotype was seen repeatedly, ten times or more. The chain joins TRBV10-2 to TRBJ1-5, with D tentatively TRBD1 (5 bases). This CDR3 is 15 amino acids long. Germline V gene data show CDR1 as WSHSY and CDR2 as SAAADI. V lost 3 bases to trimming and J lost 5 bases, with 14 bases between them. CDR3 amino acids: CASSDSPWGDQPQHF. CDR3 DNA sequence: TGCGCCAGCAGTGACAGCCCGTGGGGGGATCAGCCCCAGCATTTT.

V gene TRBV24-1 combines with J gene TRBJ1-1; possible D gene TRBD1, 5 bases. Germline assignment: CDR1 KGHDR and CDR2 SFDVKD. This CDR3 is built from 13 residues. The V gene lost 9 bases and the J gene lost 7 bases, with 17 bases spanning the gap. As DNA, the CDR3 is TGTGCCACCGTCGAGAGGGGCAAGTGTGAAGCTTTCTTT. Translated: CATVERGKCEAFF.

This clonotype was counted at least ten times. V usage is TRBV5-1 and J usage is TRBJ1-2, with D possibly matching TRBD1 (6 bases). The germline gives CDR1 SGHRS, CDR2 YFSETQ. The V end lost 3 bases, the J end lost 5 bases, and 11 bases lay between the germline ends. CDR3 length: 13 residues. The CDR3 protein is CASSYDRTYGYTF. The CDR3 nucleotides are TGCGCCAGCAGCTATGACAGGACGTATGGCTACACCTTC.

This chain uses TRBV2 with TRBJ2-3; 7 bases match TRBD1. Losses at the gene ends were 7 bases for V and 1 base for J; bases not matched to a gene: 5. CDR1 SNHLY and CDR2 FYNNEI come from the germline V gene. The CDR3 runs 14 residues. CDR3 sequence reads: CASILGQGTDTQYF. CDR3 nucleotides: TGTGCCAGCATCTTAGGACAGGGCACAGATACGCAGTATTTT.

This clonotype was detected ten times or more. This sequence joins TRBV10-3 and TRBJ2-1; 8 bases are shared with TRBD2. J lost 8 bases, V lost 8 bases, and 5 bases had no gene match. This CDR3 has 12 residues. The germline V gene has CDR1 ENHRY and CDR2 SYGVKD. CDR3 sequence reads: CAILDGRDEQFF. The DNA of the CDR3 is TGTGCCATCCTAGACGGGAGGGATGAGCAGTTCTTC.